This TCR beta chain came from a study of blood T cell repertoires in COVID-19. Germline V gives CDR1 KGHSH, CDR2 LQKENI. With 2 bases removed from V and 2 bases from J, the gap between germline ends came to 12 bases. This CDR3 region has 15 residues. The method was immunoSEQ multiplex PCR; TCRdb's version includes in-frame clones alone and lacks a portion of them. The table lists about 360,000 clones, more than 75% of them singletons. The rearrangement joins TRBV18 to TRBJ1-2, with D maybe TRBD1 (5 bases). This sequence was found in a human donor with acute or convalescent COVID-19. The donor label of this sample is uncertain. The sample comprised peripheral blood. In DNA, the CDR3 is TGTGCCAGCTCACCAATTGACAGTCTCAACTATGGCTACACCTTC. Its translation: CASSPIDSLNYGYTF.